This TCR beta chain emerged from a study of T cell responses to AZD1222 COVID-19 vaccine. Findings and limits, study-wide: With dominance at 160-218 and 743-854, vaccine-associated CD4 TCRs spanned spike. Scientists sampled the repertoires only once the peak T cell response had passed. Seropositive AZD1222 recipients at baseline numbered only 6 or 7.

This clone was observed a handful of times. Its antigen is unidentified. Second doses at about 4 or about 12 weeks were pooled. Germline V gives CDR1 MNHEY, CDR2 SVGAGI. V was clipped by 1 base and J by 6 bases; unmatched bases: 5. This CDR3 has 14 residues. Sequencing was performed with immunoSEQ multiplex PCR; in TCRdb, only in-frame clones are kept and a portion is missing. The table has around 120,000 clones, roughly 85% seen once. This sequence originates from an adult who received the AZD1222 COVID-19 vaccine. The chain links TRBV6-5 to TRBJ2-7; 8 nucleotides agree with TRBD2. Sequencing used peripheral blood, obtained 28 days after the second AZD1222 dose. The CDR3 region is CASSYYRTSSEQYF. DNA of the CDR3: TGTGCCAGCAGTTACTATCGGACTAGCAGCGAGCAGTACTTC.